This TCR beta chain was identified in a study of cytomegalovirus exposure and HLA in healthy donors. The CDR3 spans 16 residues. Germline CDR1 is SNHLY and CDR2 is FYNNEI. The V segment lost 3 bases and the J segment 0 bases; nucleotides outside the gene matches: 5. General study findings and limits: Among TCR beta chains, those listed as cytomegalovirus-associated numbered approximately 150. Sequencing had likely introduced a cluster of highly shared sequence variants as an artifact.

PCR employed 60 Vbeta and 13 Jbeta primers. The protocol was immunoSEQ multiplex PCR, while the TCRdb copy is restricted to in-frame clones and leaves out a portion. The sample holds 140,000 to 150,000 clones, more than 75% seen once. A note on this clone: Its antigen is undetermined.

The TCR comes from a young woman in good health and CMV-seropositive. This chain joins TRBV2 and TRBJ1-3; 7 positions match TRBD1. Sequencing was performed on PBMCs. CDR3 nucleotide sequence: TGTGCCAGCAGTGAGACAGGGCCCTCCTCTGGAAACACCATATATTTT. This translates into CASSETGPSSGNTIYF.